A few counts support the clone carrying this T cell receptor beta chain. What it recognizes is unknown. All donors were healthy Caucasians. TCRdb independently ran MiXCR on the 5' RACE reads; one entry per CDR3 protein. The data hold around 470,000 distinct CDR3 sequences, with 13% to 15% observed a single time. These data come from a study of identical twins. Findings of the study overall: Out-of-frame alpha sequences common to twins exhibited a surplus of low generation probability. There were fewer insertions in abundant cord blood beta clonotypes, but memory repertoires showed no such pattern.

The V end lost 6 bases, the J end lost 1 base, and 10 bases lay between the germline ends. The CDR3 sequence is 13 residues long. Germline V gene data show CDR1 as SQVTM and CDR2 as ANQGSEA. These same data were also listed under a study on yellow fever vaccine responses in identical twins.

The V gene is TRBV29-1, the J gene TRBJ1-5, with D perhaps TRBD1 (5 bases). The TCR comes from a woman aged 18-29 years in good health. The sequenced sample was CD4+ T cells sorted from blood. The chain's CDR3 is CSVSRDSNQPQHF. The CDR3 DNA sequence: TGCAGCGTGAGCCGGGACAGCAATCAGCCCCAGCATTTT.